This T cell receptor (beta chain) appears in the sequencing data of a study of response to subunit inactivated influenza vaccine. Overall study findings and caveats: The authors proposed limited new T cell recruitment per seasonal influenza vaccination.

This clonotype was seen only a few times. The antigen remains unidentified. MiXCR, run by TCRdb on the RT-PCR reads, gives a single entry per CDR3 protein. The table shows around 190,000 distinct CDR3 sequences, with approximately 15% occurring only once. Trimming left V 3 bases short and J 4 bases short, with 12 bases between. The CDR3 runs 14 residues. CDR1 is MGHRA, CDR2 YSYEKL, per germline. The TCR was taken from a man aged 45 to 65 who received an inactivated influenza vaccine. This rearrangement joins TRBV4-1 to TRBJ2-5; perhaps TRBD1 as D (6 bases). The sample was CD8+ T cells sorted from PBMCs, taken about 5 days after vaccination. CDR3 coding DNA: TGCGCCAGCAGCCAGCAACAGGGTGCAGAGACCCAGTACTTC. Its protein product is CASSQQQGAETQYF.